The 23 T cell receptor beta chains below were found in one sample sequenced in a study of shared T cell receptors in the human thymus. Method: immunoSEQ multiplex PCR; TCRdb's copy keeps in-frame clones and lacks some. The sample lists fewer than 700,000 clones; 88% were seen once. These data also formed part of another study, on human thymus T cells.

Sequencing was done on a sample of thymocytes. The receptors shown here come from a boy in the first two years of life with a congenital heart defect.

The rearrangement uses TRBV6-1 and TRBJ2-3; D perhaps matches TRBD2 (5 bases). This CDR3 comprises 12 residues. In germline, CDR1 is MNHNS, CDR2 SASEGT. V gave up 7 bases and J gave up 2 bases, with 7 bases separating them. In DNA form, the CDR3 reads TGTGCCAGCAACCGGGACACAGATACGCAGTATTTT. Residues: CASNRDTDTQYF.

The gene calls are TRBV6-1 and TRBJ2-7, with a possible D match to TRBD2 (6 bases). Trimming took off 0 bases at V and 7 bases at J, with 31 bases between the two ends. CDR1 is MNHNS, CDR2 SASEGT, per germline. The CDR3 consists of 20 residues. The CDR3 DNA is TGTGCCAGCAGTGAAGCGCCCTCCCAATTACGACTAGGCCGGCGTGGGGAGCAGTACTTC. Amino acid sequence: CASSEAPSQLRLGRRGEQYF.

The rearrangement uses TRBV4-1 and TRBJ1-5; 7 bases agree with TRBD1. V lost 1 base, J lost 1 base, and 4 bases stayed unmatched. The CDR3 contains 16 residues. Germline values: CDR1 MGHRA, CDR2 YSYEKL. CDR3 in DNA: TGCGCCAGCAGCCAAGCCACGGGACAGAGCAATCAGCCCCAGCATTTT. Translating gives CASSQATGQSNQPQHF.

The rearrangement uses TRBV9 and TRBJ2-2; 15 nucleotides align to TRBD2. The V gene end was trimmed by 4 bases and the J gene end by 4 bases; junction bases not matched to a gene: 8. This CDR3 has 18 residues. Germline values: CDR1 SGDLS, CDR2 YYNGEE. CDR3 sequence: CASSPPGLAGGSTGELFF. The CDR3 DNA is TGTGCCAGCAGCCCGCCGGGACTAGCGGGAGGATCCACCGGGGAGCTGTTTTTT.

The chain employs TRBV13 and TRBJ2-7, with 15 nucleotides matching TRBD2. The trim removed 4 bases at V and 3 bases at J, leaving 7 bases unmatched. Looked up from germline, CDR1 is PRHDT and CDR2 is FYEKMQ (reference sequence). This CDR3 has 17 residues. The CDR3 nucleotides read TGTGCCAGCAGCTCGGGACTAGCGGGAGGACCCATCTACGAGCAGTACTTC. Translated: CASSSGLAGGPIYEQYF.

The chain carries TRBV7-9 and TRBJ1-1; maybe TRBD1 (5 bases). Deletions cut 2 bases from V and 7 bases from J, with 29 bases between. CDR3 size: 19 residues. Germline V lookup: CDR1 SEHNR, CDR2 FQNEAQ (reference sequence). The CDR3 DNA is TGTGCCAGCAGCTTACGTCCCAAGGGGATCAGCGACGATTACTATGAAGCTTTCTTT. Translated, it gives CASSLRPKGISDDYYEAFF.

The V gene is TRBV19, the J gene TRBJ2-3; 8 bases fit TRBD2. V lost 1 base and J lost 2; bases outside the gene matches: 5. Germline V lookup: CDR1 LNHDA, CDR2 SQIVND (reference sequence). This CDR3 is 16 amino acids long. The DNA of the CDR3 is TGTGCCAGTAGTATAGGTACTAGCGGATTCACAGATACGCAGTATTTT. This codes for CASSIGTSGFTDTQYF.

This clone was seen once. This chain's CDR3 is CASSTGLAEETQYF. The CDR3 DNA sequence: TGTGCCAGTAGTACGGGACTAGCGGAAGAGACCCAGTACTTC. V gene TRBV19 combines with J gene TRBJ2-5, with 11 bases lining up with TRBD2. The CDR3 totals 14 residues. V trimming: 4 bases; J trimming: 3 bases; junction bases outside the gene matches: 1. Germline CDR1 is LNHDA and CDR2 is SQIVND (reference sequence).

J is TRBJ2-7 and V is TRBV6-6; possibly TRBD2 for D (6 bases). The CDR3 consists of 12 residues. V gave up 6 bases and J gave up 4 bases, with 10 bases separating them. Germline CDR1 is MNHNY and CDR2 is SVGAGI (reference sequence). The CDR3 DNA follows: TGTGCCAGCAGCAGGGACTTATACGAGCAGTACTTC. Protein product: CASSRDLYEQYF.

This sequence joins TRBV28 and TRBJ1-1, with 8 bases fitting TRBD1. CDR3 size: 15 residues. The germline gives CDR1 MDHEN, CDR2 SYDVKM. The V gene end was trimmed by 5 bases and the J gene end by 1 base; junction bases not matched to a gene: 6. The CDR3 loop reads CASSPLGQANTEAFF. CDR3 DNA sequence: TGTGCCAGCAGTCCCTTGGGACAGGCGAACACTGAAGCTTTCTTT. The full variable domain, in which reference TRBV28 and TRBJ1-1 provide the parts outside the CDR3, is DVKVTQSSRYLVKRTGEKVFLECVQDMDHENMFWYRQDPGLGLRLIYFSYDVKMKEKGDIPEGYSVSREKKERFSLILESASTNQTSMYLCASSPLGQANTEAFFGQGTRLTVV.

The chain recombines TRBV4-3 with TRBJ2-7; TRBD1 agrees at 7 bases. The CDR3 consists of 16 residues. Germline CDR1 LGHNA, CDR2 YSLEER. Trimming cost V 1 base and J 3 bases; bases outside gene matches: 9. The CDR3 coding sequence is TGCGCCAGCAGCCAAGGGGGCAAGGGACAGATCTACGAGCAGTACTTC. Its protein product is CASSQGGKGQIYEQYF.

This chain connects TRBV27 to TRBJ2-1; 16 positions match TRBD2. The V gene's germline CDR1 is MNHEY and CDR2 SMNVEV (reference sequence). V was clipped by 3 bases and J by 9 bases; unmatched bases: 2. This CDR3 contains 15 residues. CDR3 coding DNA: TGTGCCAGCAGTTTGGGACTAGCGGGGGGGGGTGAGCAGTTCTTC. It is translated as CASSLGLAGGGEQFF.

This chain links TRBV7-8 with TRBJ1-2; 8 bases line up with TRBD1. The CDR3 length is 14 residues. V dropped 5 bases and J dropped 8; count of bases not matched to a gene: 10. Germline V CDR1 and CDR2: SGHVS, FQNEAQ. The CDR3 is CASSLRDRGRGYTF. CDR3 DNA sequence: TGTGCCAGCAGCCTACGAGACAGGGGTCGAGGCTACACCTTC.

The rearrangement joins TRBV4-1 to TRBJ2-4, with a possible D match to TRBD2 (6 bases). With 5 bases removed from V and 1 base from J, the gap between germline ends came to 21 bases. CDR3 length equals 18 residues. The V gene's germline CDR1 is MGHRA and CDR2 YSYEKL. The CDR3 reads CASSSTEGDPVAKNIQYF. For the CDR3, the DNA is TGCGCCAGCAGCTCAACGGAGGGTGACCCCGTGGCCAAAAACATTCAGTACTTC.

In the case of this clone: Other nucleotide sequences in the sample specify the same CDR3. J is TRBJ2-1 and V is TRBV2; 11 bases agree with TRBD2. From germline, CDR1 is SNHLY and CDR2 FYNNEI. The CDR3 is 14 residues long. Trimming cost V 6 bases and J 3 bases; bases outside gene matches: 1. The DNA of the CDR3 is TGTGCCAGCAGAGGGACTAGCGGCTACAATGAGCAGTTCTTC. Translation gives CASRGTSGYNEQFF.

This clone was observed a few times. The rearrangement uses TRBV21-1 and TRBJ1-2; the tabulated D call, TRBD1, remains unverified against the DNA. TRBV21-1 is deemed a pseudogene. The CDR3 spans 16 residues. The CDR3 sequence: CASSKGRDTANYGYTF. The CDR3 coding sequence is TGTGCCAGCAGCAAAGGCCGGGACACAGCTAACTATGGCTACACCTTC.

This clone occurred once. The V call is TRBV19, the J call TRBJ2-7; TRBD1 matches 7 bases. V lost 4 bases to trimming and J lost 2 bases; unmatched junction nucleotides: 2. This CDR3 comprises 13 residues. Germline V lookup: CDR1 LNHDA, CDR2 SQIVND (reference sequence). Here the CDR3 DNA reads TGTGCCAGTAGTAGGGGACAGACCTACGAGCAGTACTTC. Translation: CASSRGQTYEQYF.

The chain carries TRBV4-2 and TRBJ1-2; a possible D gene is TRBD1 (6 bases). Germline CDR1 is LGHNA and CDR2 is YNFKEQ. The CDR3 totals 12 residues. V lost 2 bases and J lost 10, with 11 bases in between. In DNA form, the CDR3 reads TGTGCCAGCAGCCAAAAGGGGGGGTTCTACACCTTC. Residues: CASSQKGGFYTF.

This chain joins TRBV30 and TRBJ1-4, with TRBD1 identical over 10 bases. This CDR3 has 14 amino acids. V was clipped by 3 bases and J by 5 bases; unmatched bases: 3. CDR1 GTSNPN and CDR2 SVGIG come from the germline V gene (reference sequence). The DNA for the CDR3 is TGTGCCTGGAGACGACAGGGGGCAAATGAAAAACTGTTTTTT. Its protein is CAWRRQGANEKLFF.

The chain links TRBV5-1 to TRBJ2-7, with 9 bases that match TRBD2. V was clipped by 5 bases and J by 6 bases; unmatched bases: 15. CDR1 SGHRS and CDR2 YFSETQ come from the germline V gene. This CDR3 has 16 residues. The CDR3 here is CASSGRYLAGRGEQYF. The CDR3 bases are TGCGCCAGCAGTGGAAGGTATCTAGCGGGAAGAGGCGAGCAGTACTTC.

V gene TRBV5-4 combines with J gene TRBJ2-7; perhaps TRBD2 as D (5 bases). CDR1 and CDR2 from the germline V gene are SGHNT and YYREEE (reference sequence). Deletions cut 4 bases from V and 0 bases from J, with 20 bases between. CDR3 size: 17 residues. CDR3 sequence: CASSLNTPQRSSYEQYF. CDR3 bases: TGTGCCAGCAGCCTAAACACCCCCCAGCGGAGCTCCTACGAGCAGTACTTC.

The chain recombines TRBV5-1 with TRBJ2-3, with D possibly matching TRBD2 (5 bases). V lost 3 bases and J 3 bases, leaving 11 bases between the germline ends. The germline gives CDR1 SGHRS, CDR2 YFSETQ. The CDR3 sequence is 14 residues long. The CDR3 protein is CASSSRPGTDTQYF. CDR3 DNA sequence: TGCGCCAGCAGCTCTAGGCCGGGGACAGATACGCAGTATTTT. Supplemented by reference TRBV5-1 and TRBJ2-3, the full variable domain reads KAGVTQTPRYLIKTRGQQVTLSCSPISGHRSVSWYQQTPGQGLQFLFEYFSETQRNKGNFPGRFSGRQFSNSRSEMNVSTLELGDSALYLCASSSRPGTDTQYFGPGTRLTVL.

The chain employs TRBV14 and TRBJ1-1; D may be TRBD1 (6 bases). Germline CDR1 is SGHDN and CDR2 is FVKESK. The length of the CDR3 is 15 residues. Trimming took off 0 bases at V and 0 bases at J, with 8 bases between the two ends. The chain's CDR3 is CASSQETGLNTEAFF. CDR3 sequence (DNA): TGTGCCAGCAGCCAAGAAACAGGGTTGAACACTGAAGCTTTCTTT.